This T cell receptor beta chain stems from a study of blood T cells in healthy people across ages. In its sample, this clonotype was seen a few times. CDR3 length: 14 amino acids. V shed 4 bases, J shed 2 bases, and the junction held 2 bases outside the gene matches. In germline, CDR1 is DFQATT, CDR2 SNEGSKA (reference sequence). A second PCR of about 6 to 11 cycles used a sample-barcoded 5' primer and a J-beta primer mix. TCRdb reprocessed the 5' RACE reads via MiXCR and lists one record per CDR3 protein. There are about 780,000 distinct CDR3 sequences in the sample; 25% to 30% occur only once, and around 2.9% lies in the top ten. The same sample was also used in a study of T cells of mothers and their children. That source adds: Three healthy Caucasian mothers and their six children were the donors. Comparable shaping of TCR recombination output by thymic selection was observed in related and unrelated pairs.

The rearrangement uses TRBV20-1 and TRBJ2-1, with 10 bases lining up with TRBD2. This clonotype was obtained from a boy between 10 and 17 years old in good health. The sample taken for sequencing was blood. This chain's CDR3 is CSAKRGGPYNEQFF. The CDR3 DNA reads as TGCAGTGCTAAGCGGGGGGGCCCCTACAATGAGCAGTTCTTC.